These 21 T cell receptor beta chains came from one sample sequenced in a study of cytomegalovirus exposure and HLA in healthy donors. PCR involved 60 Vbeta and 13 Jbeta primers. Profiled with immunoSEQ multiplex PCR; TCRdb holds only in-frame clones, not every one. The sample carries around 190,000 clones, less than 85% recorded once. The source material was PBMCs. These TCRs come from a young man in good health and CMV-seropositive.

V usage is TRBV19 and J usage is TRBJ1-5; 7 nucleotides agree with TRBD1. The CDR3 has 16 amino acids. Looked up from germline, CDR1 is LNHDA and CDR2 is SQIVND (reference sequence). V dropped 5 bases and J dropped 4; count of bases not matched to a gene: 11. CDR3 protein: CASSSRDSGINQPQHF. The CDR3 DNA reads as TGTGCCAGTAGTTCGAGGGACAGCGGCATTAATCAGCCCCAGCATTTT.

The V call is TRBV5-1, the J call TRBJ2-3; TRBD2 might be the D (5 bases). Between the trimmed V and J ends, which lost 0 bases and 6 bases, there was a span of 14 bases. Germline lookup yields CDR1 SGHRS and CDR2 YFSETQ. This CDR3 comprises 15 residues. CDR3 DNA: TGCGCCAGCAGCTTGGGCGGTCTCGGGGTGGATACGCAGTATTTT. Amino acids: CASSLGGLGVDTQYF. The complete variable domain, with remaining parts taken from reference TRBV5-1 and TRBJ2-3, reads KAGVTQTPRYLIKTRGQQVTLSCSPISGHRSVSWYQQTPGQGLQFLFEYFSETQRNKGNFPGRFSGRQFSNSRSEMNVSTLELGDSALYLCASSLGGLGVDTQYFGPGTRLTVL.

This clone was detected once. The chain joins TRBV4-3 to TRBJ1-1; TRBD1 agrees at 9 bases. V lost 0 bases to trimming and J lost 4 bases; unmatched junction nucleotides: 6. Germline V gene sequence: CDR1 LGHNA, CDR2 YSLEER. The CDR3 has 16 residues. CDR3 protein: CASSQEGLTGGTEAFF. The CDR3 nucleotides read TGCGCCAGCAGCCAAGAGGGTTTGACAGGGGGCACTGAAGCTTTCTTT.

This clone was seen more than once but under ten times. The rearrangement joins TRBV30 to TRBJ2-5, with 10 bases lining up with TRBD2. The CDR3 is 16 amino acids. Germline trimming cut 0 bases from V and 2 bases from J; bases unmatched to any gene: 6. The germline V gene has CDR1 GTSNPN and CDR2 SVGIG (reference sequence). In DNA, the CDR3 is TGTGCCTGGAGTGTAGGAAATAGCGGGGGGCAAGAGACCCAGTACTTC. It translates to CAWSVGNSGGQETQYF. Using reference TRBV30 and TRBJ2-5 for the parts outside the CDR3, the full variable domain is SQTIHQWPATLVQPVGSPLSLECTVEGTSNPNLYWYRQAAGRGLQLLFYSVGIGQISSEVPQNLSASRPQDRQFILSSKKLLLSDSGFYLCAWSVGNSGGQETQYFGPGTRLLVL.

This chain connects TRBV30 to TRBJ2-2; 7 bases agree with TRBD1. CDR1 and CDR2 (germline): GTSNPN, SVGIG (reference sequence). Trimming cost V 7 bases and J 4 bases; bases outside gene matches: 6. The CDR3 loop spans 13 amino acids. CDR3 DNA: TGTGCCTCCACAGGGGCGGGCACCGGGGAGCTGTTTTTT. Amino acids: CASTGAGTGELFF.

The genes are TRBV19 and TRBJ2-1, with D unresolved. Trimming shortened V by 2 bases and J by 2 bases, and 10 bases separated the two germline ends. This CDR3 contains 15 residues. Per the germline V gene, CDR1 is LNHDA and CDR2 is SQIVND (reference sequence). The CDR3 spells CASSIPRVTYNEQFF. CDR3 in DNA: TGTGCCAGTAGTATACCCCGGGTTACCTACAATGAGCAGTTCTTC.

The DNA of the CDR3 is TGTGCCAGCAGCCCCCAGGCCGGGGAGCTGTTTTTT. This gives the protein CASSPQAGELFF. This chain uses TRBV5-8 with TRBJ2-2; D not certain. Germline V gene sequence: CDR1 SGHTS, CDR2 YDEGEE. The CDR3 extends over 12 amino acids. With 4 bases removed from V and 6 bases from J, the gap between germline ends came to 7 bases.

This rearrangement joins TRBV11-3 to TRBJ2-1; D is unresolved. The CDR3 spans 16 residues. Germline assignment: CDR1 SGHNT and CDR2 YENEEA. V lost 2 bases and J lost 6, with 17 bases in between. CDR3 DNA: TGTGCCAGCAGCTTATTTTCCCCGACTTCTCCCAATGAGCAGTTCTTC. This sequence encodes CASSLFSPTSPNEQFF.

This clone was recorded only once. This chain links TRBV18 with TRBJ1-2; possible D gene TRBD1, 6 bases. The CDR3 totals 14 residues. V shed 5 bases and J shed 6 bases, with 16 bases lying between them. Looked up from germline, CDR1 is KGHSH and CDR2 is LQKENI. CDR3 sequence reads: CASSSTGNRNGYTF. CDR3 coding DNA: TGTGCCAGCTCATCTACAGGGAATAGGAATGGCTACACCTTC.

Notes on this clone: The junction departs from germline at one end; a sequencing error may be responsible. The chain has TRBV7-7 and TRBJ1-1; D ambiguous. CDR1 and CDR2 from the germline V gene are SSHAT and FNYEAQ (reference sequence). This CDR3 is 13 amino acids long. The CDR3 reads CASSFTVNTEAFF. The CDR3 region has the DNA TGTGCTAGCAGCTTTACAGTGAACACTGAAGCTTTCTTT.

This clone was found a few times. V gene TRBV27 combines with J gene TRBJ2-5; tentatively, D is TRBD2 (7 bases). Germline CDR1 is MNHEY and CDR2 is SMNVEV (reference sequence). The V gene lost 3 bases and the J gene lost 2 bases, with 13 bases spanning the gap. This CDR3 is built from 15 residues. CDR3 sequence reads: CASSFAGAIQETQYF. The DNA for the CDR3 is TGTGCCAGCAGTTTCGCGGGGGCGATTCAAGAGACCCAGTACTTC.

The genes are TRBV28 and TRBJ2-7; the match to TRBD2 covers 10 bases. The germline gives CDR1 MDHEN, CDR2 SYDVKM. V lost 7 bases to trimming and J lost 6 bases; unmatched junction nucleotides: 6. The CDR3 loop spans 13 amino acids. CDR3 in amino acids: CASNLAGAGEQYF. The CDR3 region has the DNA TGTGCCAGCAACCTAGCGGGAGCAGGCGAGCAGTACTTC.

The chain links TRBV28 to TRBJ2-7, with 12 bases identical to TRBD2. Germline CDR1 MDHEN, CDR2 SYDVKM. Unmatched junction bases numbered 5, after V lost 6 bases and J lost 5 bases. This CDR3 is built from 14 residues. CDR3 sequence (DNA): TGTGCCAGCAGGCTAGCGGGAGGGCATGACGAGCAGTACTTC. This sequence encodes CASRLAGGHDEQYF.

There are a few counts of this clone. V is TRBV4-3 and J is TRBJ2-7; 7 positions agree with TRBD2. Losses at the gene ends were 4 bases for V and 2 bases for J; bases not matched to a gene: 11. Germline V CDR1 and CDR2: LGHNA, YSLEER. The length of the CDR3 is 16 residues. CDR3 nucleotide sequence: TGCGCCAGCAGCCCACATGGCGGGAGCGACCCCTACGAGCAGTACTTC. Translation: CASSPHGGSDPYEQYF.

CDR3 nucleotides: TGTGCCAGCAGTTACGGGACAGGGAACTACGAGCAGTACTTC. Protein: CASSYGTGNYEQYF. The chain joins TRBV6-5 to TRBJ2-7, with TRBD1 matching 9 bases. J was trimmed by 3 bases and V by 2 bases; bases with no gene match: 2. CDR1 MNHEY and CDR2 SVGAGI come from the germline V gene. The CDR3 is 14 amino acids.

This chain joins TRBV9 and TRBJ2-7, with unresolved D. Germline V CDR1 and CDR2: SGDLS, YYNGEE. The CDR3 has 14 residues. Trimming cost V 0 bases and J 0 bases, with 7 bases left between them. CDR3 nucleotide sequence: TGTGCCAGCAGCGTAGTGGAGAGCTCCTACGAGCAGTACTTC. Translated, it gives CASSVVESSYEQYF.

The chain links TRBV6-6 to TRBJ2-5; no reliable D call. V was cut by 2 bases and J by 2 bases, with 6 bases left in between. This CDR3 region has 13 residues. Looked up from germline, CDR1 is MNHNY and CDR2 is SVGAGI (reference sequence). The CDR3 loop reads CASSYPGQETQYF. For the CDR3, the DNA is TGTGCCAGCAGTTACCCAGGTCAAGAGACCCAGTACTTC.

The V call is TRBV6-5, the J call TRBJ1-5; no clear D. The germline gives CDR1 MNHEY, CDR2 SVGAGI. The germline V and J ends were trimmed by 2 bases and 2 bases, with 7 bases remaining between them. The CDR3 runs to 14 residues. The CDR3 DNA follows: TGTGCCAGCAGTTACGGCTCCGGCAATCAGCCCCAGCATTTT. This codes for CASSYGSGNQPQHF.

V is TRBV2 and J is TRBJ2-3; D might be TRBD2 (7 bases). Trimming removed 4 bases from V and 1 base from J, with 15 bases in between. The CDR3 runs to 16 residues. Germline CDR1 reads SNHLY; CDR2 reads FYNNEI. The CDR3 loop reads CASSGGAGVGTDTQYF. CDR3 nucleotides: TGTGCCAGCAGTGGGGGGGCGGGAGTGGGCACAGATACGCAGTATTTT. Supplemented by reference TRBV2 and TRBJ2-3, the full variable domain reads EPEVTQTPSHQVTQMGQEVILRCVPISNHLYFYWYRQILGQKVEFLVSFYNNEISEKSEIFDDQFSVERPDGSNFTLKIRSTKLEDSAMYFCASSGGAGVGTDTQYFGPGTRLTVL.

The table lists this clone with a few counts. The CDR3 nucleotides are TGTGCCAGCAGCTTACAGGGGCCAGGTCAAGAGACCCAGTACTTC. This encodes CASSLQGPGQETQYF. J is TRBJ2-5 and V is TRBV7-2, with D tentatively TRBD1 (6 bases). The CDR3 runs to 15 residues. Germline V gene data show CDR1 as SGHTA and CDR2 as FQGNSA. The germline V and J ends were trimmed by 2 bases and 2 bases, with 12 bases remaining between them.

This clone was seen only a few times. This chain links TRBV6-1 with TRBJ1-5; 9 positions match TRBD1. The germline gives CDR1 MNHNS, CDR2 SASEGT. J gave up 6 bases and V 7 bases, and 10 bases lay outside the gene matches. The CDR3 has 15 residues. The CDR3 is CASKLRDRVLQPQHF. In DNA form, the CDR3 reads TGTGCCAGCAAACTCCGGGACAGGGTGCTTCAGCCCCAGCATTTT.